Listed below are T cell receptor beta chains from one sample, sequenced in a study of CD8 T cell repertoires and HIV-1 epitope variants. The antigens of these receptors remain unknown. Method: immunoSEQ multiplex PCR; TCRdb's copy keeps in-frame clones and lacks some. This sample yields some 5,000 clones, of which just over 65% are seen a single time; less than 45% belongs to the top ten. Sequenced material: cultured CD8+ T cells derived from PBMCs. The receptors come from a male donor with HIV. Each CDR3 is given with its conserved first and last residue. The D gene is left open where the match is weak. Rows may omit the clone size; those that give it use once, few, many or a size class.

v_call: TRBV4-3; j_call: TRBJ2-1; clone_size: NA; d_call: NA; cdr3_length: 16; cdr3_aa: CASSQDGTRGRNEQFF; cdr3_nt: TGCGCCAGCAGCCAAGATGGGACGCGGGGACGCAATGAGCAGTTCTTC
v_call: TRBV7-3; j_call: TRBJ2-5; clone_size: NA; d_call: NA; cdr3_length: 15; cdr3_aa: CASSSQGSVGETQYF; cdr3_nt: TGTGCCAGCAGCTCTCAGGGGAGTGTGGGAGAGACCCAGTACTTC
v_call: TRBV6-1; j_call: TRBJ1-1; clone_size: few; d_call: NA; cdr3_length: 12; cdr3_aa: CASISRTTEAFF; cdr3_nt: TGTGCCAGCATTTCCCGAACGACAGAAGCTTTCTTT
v_call: TRBV19; j_call: TRBJ2-5; clone_size: NA; d_call: NA; cdr3_length: 14; cdr3_aa: CASSIGGGRETQYF; cdr3_nt: TGTGCCAGTAGTATAGGTGGGGGTAGAGAGACCCAGTACTTC
v_call: TRBV5-6; j_call: TRBJ2-7; clone_size: NA; d_call: NA; cdr3_length: 16; cdr3_aa: CASSHTVGQLTYEQYF; cdr3_nt: TGTGCCAGCAGCCACACAGTGGGGCAGTTAACCTACGAGCAGTACTTC
v_call: TRBV6-5; j_call: TRBJ2-6; clone_size: NA; d_call: TRBD1; cdr3_length: 15; cdr3_aa: CASQTGPSGANVLTF; cdr3_nt: TGTGCCAGTCAGACAGGGCCTTCTGGGGCCAACGTCCTGACTTTC
v_call: TRBV11-2; j_call: TRBJ2-5; clone_size: NA; d_call: NA; cdr3_length: 13; cdr3_aa: CASSRDIGETQYF; cdr3_nt: TGTGCCAGCAGCCGGGACATTGGCGAGACCCAGTACTTC
v_call: TRBV19; j_call: TRBJ2-7; clone_size: NA; d_call: TRBD1; cdr3_length: 14; cdr3_aa: CASSPGQGAYEQYF; cdr3_nt: TGTGCCAGTAGCCCGGGACAGGGGGCCTACGAGCAGTACTTC
v_call: TRBV6-5; j_call: TRBJ2-7; clone_size: NA; d_call: NA; cdr3_length: 15; cdr3_aa: CASSYVLGPAYEQYF; cdr3_nt: TGTGCCAGCAGTTATGTCCTGGGCCCCGCCTACGAGCAGTACTTC
v_call: TRBV28; j_call: TRBJ2-1; clone_size: few; d_call: NA; cdr3_length: 12; cdr3_aa: CASSLQGGEQFF; cdr3_nt: TGTGCCAGCAGTTTACAGGGAGGTGAGCAGTTCTTC
v_call: TRBV7-6; j_call: TRBJ2-2; clone_size: NA; d_call: NA; cdr3_length: 16; cdr3_aa: CASSLEGGSYTGELFF; cdr3_nt: TGTGCCAGCAGCTTAGAAGGGGGGTCGTACACCGGGGAGCTGTTTTTT
v_call: TRBV4-1; j_call: TRBJ1-1; clone_size: NA; d_call: NA; cdr3_length: 13; cdr3_aa: CASRPGAHTEAFF; cdr3_nt: TGCGCCAGCAGACCGGGGGCTCACACTGAAGCTTTCTTT
v_call: TRBV5-1; j_call: TRBJ2-5; clone_size: NA; d_call: NA; cdr3_length: 14; cdr3_aa: CASSLAGEGETQYF; cdr3_nt: TGCGCCAGCAGCCTGGCAGGCGAGGGCGAGACCCAGTACTTC
v_call: TRBV4-1; j_call: TRBJ1-1; clone_size: NA; d_call: NA; cdr3_length: 13; cdr3_aa: CASSQGGATEAFF; cdr3_nt: TGCGCCAGCAGCCAAGGTGGGGCCACTGAAGCTTTCTTT
v_call: TRBV28; j_call: TRBJ1-2; clone_size: NA; d_call: TRBD1; cdr3_length: 14; cdr3_aa: CASSRQGDYYGYTF; cdr3_nt: TGTGCCAGCAGCCGACAGGGGGACTACTATGGCTACACCTTC
v_call: TRBV2; j_call: TRBJ2-5; clone_size: NA; d_call: TRBD2; cdr3_length: 15; cdr3_aa: CASSGLAGVGETQYF; cdr3_nt: TGTGCCAGCAGCGGACTAGCGGGAGTCGGGGAGACCCAGTACTTC
v_call: TRBV19; j_call: TRBJ1-4; clone_size: NA; d_call: TRBD1; cdr3_length: 15; cdr3_aa: CASSIRRDRGEKLFF; cdr3_nt: TGTGCCAGTAGTATTCGCCGGGACAGGGGCGAAAAACTGTTTTTT
v_call: TRBV6-4; j_call: TRBJ2-3; clone_size: NA; d_call: NA; cdr3_length: 15; cdr3_aa: CASSGPPSTGDTQYF; cdr3_nt: TGTGCCAGCAGTGGGCCCCCGAGCACTGGAGATACGCAGTATTTT
v_call: TRBV2; j_call: TRBJ2-7; clone_size: NA; d_call: TRBD2; cdr3_length: 15; cdr3_aa: CASSERGLVNHEQYF; cdr3_nt: TGTGCCAGCAGTGAAAGGGGACTAGTTAACCACGAGCAGTACTTC
v_call: TRBV11-2; j_call: TRBJ2-7; clone_size: NA; d_call: NA; cdr3_length: 13; cdr3_aa: CASSLGVGDEQYF; cdr3_nt: TGTGCCAGCAGCTTAGGAGTAGGGGACGAGCAGTACTTC
v_call: TRBV2; j_call: TRBJ1-5; clone_size: NA; d_call: NA; cdr3_length: 17; cdr3_aa: CASSPRVPTKPNQPQHF; cdr3_nt: TGTGCCAGCAGTCCCCGGGTCCCAACAAAGCCCAATCAGCCCCAGCATTTT
v_call: TRBV4-3; j_call: TRBJ2-7; clone_size: NA; d_call: NA; cdr3_length: 15; cdr3_aa: CASSQDLTLNYEQYF; cdr3_nt: TGCGCCAGCAGCCAAGATCTGACATTGAACTACGAGCAGTACTTC
v_call: TRBV4-1; j_call: TRBJ2-2; clone_size: NA; d_call: NA; cdr3_length: 17; cdr3_aa: CASSQDEGGGRTGELFF; cdr3_nt: TGCGCCAGCAGCCAAGATGAGGGAGGGGGCCGGACCGGGGAGCTGTTTTTT
v_call: TRBV27; j_call: TRBJ2-3; clone_size: NA; d_call: NA; cdr3_length: 13; cdr3_aa: CASRPDLTDTQYF; cdr3_nt: TGTGCCAGCAGGCCGGACCTCACAGATACGCAGTATTTT
v_call: TRBV7-9; j_call: TRBJ2-5; clone_size: few; d_call: NA; cdr3_length: 14; cdr3_aa: CASSFAGSGETQYF; cdr3_nt: TGTGCCAGCAGCTTCGCGGGGTCGGGAGAGACCCAGTACTTC
v_call: TRBV6-5; j_call: TRBJ2-7; clone_size: NA; d_call: NA; cdr3_length: 15; cdr3_aa: CASSYRDSYSYEQYF; cdr3_nt: TGTGCCAGCAGTTACCGCGACAGCTACTCCTACGAGCAGTACTTC
v_call: TRBV5-1; j_call: TRBJ2-3; clone_size: NA; d_call: NA; cdr3_length: 14; cdr3_aa: CASSLSTVGDTQYF; cdr3_nt: TGCGCCAGCAGCTTGTCCACGGTCGGAGATACGCAGTATTTT
v_call: TRBV29-1; j_call: TRBJ2-2; clone_size: large; d_call: NA; cdr3_length: 12; cdr3_aa: CSVLKGTGELFF; cdr3_nt: TGCAGCGTCTTGAAGGGCACCGGGGAGCTGTTTTTT
v_call: TRBV5-1; j_call: TRBJ1-6; clone_size: NA; d_call: NA; cdr3_length: 17; cdr3_aa: CASSLEGGKTYNSPLHF; cdr3_nt: TGCGCCAGCAGCTTGGAAGGGGGAAAGACCTATAATTCACCCCTCCACTTT
v_call: TRBV19; j_call: TRBJ2-1; clone_size: NA; d_call: NA; cdr3_length: 15; cdr3_aa: CASSPLQGGSDEQFF; cdr3_nt: TGTGCCAGTAGTCCCTTACAGGGGGGGAGCGATGAGCAGTTCTTC
v_call: TRBV5-4; j_call: TRBJ2-7; clone_size: few; d_call: NA; cdr3_length: 13; cdr3_aa: CASSFQGVGEQYF; cdr3_nt: TGTGCCAGCAGCTTCCAAGGAGTGGGGGAGCAGTACTTC
v_call: TRBV14; j_call: TRBJ2-3; clone_size: few; d_call: TRBD2; cdr3_length: 17; cdr3_aa: CASSQDRREGRGDTQYF; cdr3_nt: TGTGCCAGCAGCCAAGATAGGAGGGAGGGCCGGGGAGATACGCAGTATTTT
v_call: TRBV6-5; j_call: TRBJ2-1; clone_size: few; d_call: NA; cdr3_length: 16; cdr3_aa: CASSYSTSVSHNEQFF; cdr3_nt: TGTGCCAGCAGTTACTCGACAAGCGTTAGCCACAATGAGCAGTTCTTC
v_call: TRBV7-6; j_call: TRBJ2-2; clone_size: NA; d_call: TRBD1; cdr3_length: 18; cdr3_aa: CASSASTGGGGSTGELFF; cdr3_nt: TGTGCCAGCAGCGCATCGACAGGGGGCGGCGGTAGCACCGGGGAGCTGTTTTTT
v_call: TRBV7-3; j_call: TRBJ2-1; clone_size: NA; d_call: TRBD1; cdr3_length: 15; cdr3_aa: CASSTGGQGYNEQFF; cdr3_nt: TGTGCCAGCAGCACAGGGGGACAGGGGTACAATGAGCAGTTCTTC
v_call: TRBV5-6; j_call: TRBJ2-7; clone_size: few; d_call: TRBD1; cdr3_length: 13; cdr3_aa: CASSTGQGYEQYF; cdr3_nt: TGTGCCAGCAGCACGGGACAGGGATACGAGCAGTACTTC
v_call: TRBV28; j_call: TRBJ1-1; clone_size: NA; d_call: NA; cdr3_length: 14; cdr3_aa: CASRKTGFDTEAFF; cdr3_nt: TGTGCCAGCAGGAAGACGGGTTTCGACACTGAAGCTTTCTTT
v_call: TRBV6-1; j_call: TRBJ2-5; clone_size: NA; d_call: TRBD2; cdr3_length: 19; cdr3_aa: CASSEKLAGALGYQETQYF; cdr3_nt: TGTGCCAGCAGTGAAAAACTAGCGGGAGCGTTAGGGTACCAAGAGACCCAGTACTTC
v_call: TRBV4-2; j_call: TRBJ2-1; clone_size: NA; d_call: NA; cdr3_length: 14; cdr3_aa: CASSESDSYNEQFF; cdr3_nt: TGTGCCAGCAGCGAATCGGACAGCTACAATGAGCAGTTCTTC
v_call: TRBV2; j_call: TRBJ2-7; clone_size: NA; d_call: TRBD2; cdr3_length: 14; cdr3_aa: CASSGSGGGYEQYF; cdr3_nt: TGTGCCAGCAGTGGTAGCGGGGGAGGCTACGAGCAGTACTTC